This T cell receptor (beta chain) was identified during a study of blood T cell repertoires in COVID-19. Generated by immunoSEQ multiplex PCR, the TCRdb table keeps only in-frame clones and is missing some. The sample includes fewer than 250,000 clones, 82% seen only once; the top ten take 1.9%. CDR1 and CDR2 from the germline V gene are SNHLY and FYNNEI. This CDR3 has 12 residues. Trimming stripped 7 bases from V and 5 bases from J, with 11 bases between. This clone has a handful of counts. The sample consisted of peripheral blood. This receptor was identified in an elderly woman with acute or convalescent COVID-19. The chain combines TRBV2 with TRBJ2-5, with D tentatively TRBD2 (5 bases). The CDR3 DNA reads as TGTGCCAGCATCGGGGTCGTGGAGACCCAGTACTTC. This gives the protein CASIGVVETQYF.